This TCR beta chain derives from a study of cytomegalovirus exposure and HLA in healthy donors. Study conclusions and caveats: Some V segments (TRBV6-2 and TRBV6-3 among them) were excluded as indistinguishable.

As concerns this clone: The antigen is unknown.

Vbeta (60) and Jbeta (13) primers were used in the PCR. Clones were sequenced by immunoSEQ multiplex PCR, and TCRdb holds only the in-frame ones, with some missing. The sample holds 65,000 to 75,000 clones, roughly 65% seen once. There are 17 residues in the CDR3. From germline, CDR1 is SQVTM and CDR2 ANQGSEA. J lost 0 bases, V lost 4 bases, and 6 bases had no gene match. The origin of this receptor is a woman in her twenties or thirties in good health and CMV-seronegative. This chain joins TRBV29-1 and TRBJ2-1; 13 positions agree with TRBD2. Sequencing input: PBMCs. The CDR3 DNA is TGCAGCGTTGGAGGGACTAGCGGGGCCTACTCCTACAATGAGCAGTTCTTC. It encodes CSVGGTSGAYSYNEQFF.